The T cell receptor beta chain under discussion was sequenced for a study of brain T cells in children with intractable seizures. Study-wide results and caveats: HCMV serostatus was not known, and viral specificity came from CDR3 similarity only. Pre- and post-surgery blood differed in depth, so pre-surgery absences may be undersampling.

Germline V gene sequence: CDR1 KGHSH, CDR2 LQKENI. This CDR3 is 13 amino acids long. V lost 3 bases and J lost 3, with 7 bases in between. Only cases whose brain tissue showed the highest T cell transcript signatures were sequenced. At least one anti-epileptic drug was given before surgery. This table comes from immunoSEQ multiplex PCR, and its TCRdb copy is limited to in-frame clones, with some not included. Here the sample spans under 45,000 clones, about 93% being singletons. Concerning this clone: Its antigen is not known.

Sequences were derived from peripheral blood, sampled at surgery. The chain carries TRBV18 and TRBJ2-3; D is possibly TRBD2 (6 bases). This sequence originates from a girl under 10 years old with tuberous sclerosis and intractable seizures. CDR3: CASSPGGTDTQYF. The CDR3, as DNA: TGTGCCAGCTCACCGGGGGGTACAGATACGCAGTATTTT.